This is a list of T cell receptor beta chains from one sample in a study of blood T cell repertoires in COVID-19. Assay: immunoSEQ multiplex PCR; the TCRdb copy retains only in-frame clones and omits some. The table has about 98,000 clones, approximately 89% seen once. The sample taken for sequencing was peripheral blood. These receptors were collected from a man between 50 and 59 years old with acute or convalescent COVID-19. CDR3s include the opening cysteine and the closing phenylalanine or tryptophan. Each record gives: D gene, clone size, J gene, V gene, CDR3 DNA, CDR3 protein. The D gene is left open where the match is weak. The listing skips clone size in some rows; elsewhere it reads once, few, many or a size class.

TRBD1 - TRBJ1-1 TRBV7-3 TGTGCCAGCAGCTTAAGGCCCAGGGGGACAGAAGGCACTGAAGCTTTCTTT CASSLRPRGTEGTEAFF
- - TRBJ1-1 TRBV7-2 TGTGCCAGCAGCCCGTGGACGGGAAACACTGAAGCTTTCTTT CASSPWTGNTEAFF
TRBD1 - TRBJ2-7 TRBV9 TGTGCCAGCAGCGCCCAAGAGGGACAGAGCTACGAGCAGTACTTC CASSAQEGQSYEQYF
- - TRBJ1-3 TRBV7-2 TGTGCCAGCAGCCCGAATAGCTCTGGAAACACCATATATTTT CASSPNSSGNTIYF
- - TRBJ2-1 TRBV9 TGTGCCAGCAGCCCCCCAGGGGCCAATGAGCAGTTCTTC CASSPPGANEQFF
TRBD2 - TRBJ2-1 TRBV9 TGTGCCAGCAGCGCTTCTAGCGGGAGGGGCGGTTACAATGAGCAGTTCTTC CASSASSGRGGYNEQFF
TRBD1 - TRBJ1-6 TRBV5-4 TGTGCCAGCAGCTCCGGGACAGGGGTTGCCACCCTCCACTTT CASSSGTGVATLHF
- - TRBJ1-1 TRBV18 TGTGCCAGCTCACCACAAGCGTCTCCCCCGGGAAGGGCTGAAGCTTTCTTT CASSPQASPPGRAEAFF
TRBD2 - TRBJ2-7 TRBV5-1 TGCGCCAGCAGCTTCGCGGGAGATGTCGGCGAGCAGTACTTC CASSFAGDVGEQYF
- once TRBJ1-1 TRBV7-9 TGTGCCAGCAGCCCCCCACCAGGGCTGGGTACTGAAGCTTTCTTT CASSPPPGLGTEAFF
TRBD2 - TRBJ2-7 TRBV3-1/TRBV3-2 TGTGCCAGCAGACAAGGACTAGCGGGCAGATTAGGCTCCTACGAGCAGTACTTC CASRQGLAGRLGSYEQYF
- - TRBJ2-2 TRBV15 TGTGCCACCAGCAGGGAGCGGAACACCGGGGAGCTGTTTTTT CATSRERNTGELFF
TRBD2 once TRBJ2-3 TRBV5-5 TGTGCCAGCAGCTTTTCAATGAGCGGGGGATACACAGATACGCAGTATTTT CASSFSMSGGYTDTQYF
TRBD1 - TRBJ1-5 TRBV6-5 TGTGCCAGCACCAGGGGGGCAGGTCAGCCCCAGCATTTT CASTRGAGQPQHF
- - TRBJ2-7 TRBV4-2 TGTGCCAGCAGCCAAGACGTCGACGAGCAGTACTTC CASSQDVDEQYF
TRBD1 - TRBJ1-1 TRBV11-2 TGTGCCAGCAGCGGACAGGGGGCGCGCACTGAAGCTTTCTTT CASSGQGARTEAFF
TRBD1 - TRBJ1-5 TRBV5-8 TGTGCCAGCAGCCACGACAGGGGGAATCAGCCCCAGCATTTT CASSHDRGNQPQHF
- once TRBJ1-2 TRBV6-6 TGTGCCAGCAGTTTTAACAGGGCAGGCGGCTACACCTTC CASSFNRAGGYTF
- - TRBJ1-5 TRBV7-2 TGTGCCAGCAGCTCTTACAGAGATGTGCCCCAGCATTTT CASSSYRDVPQHF
TRBD1 - TRBJ2-2 TRBV19 TGTGCCAGTAGTGTCCATCAGGGGGCTGGGGAGCTGTTTTTT CASSVHQGAGELFF
TRBD1 few TRBJ2-7 TRBV7-9 TGTGCCAGCAGCCTCCGGGACCAGGGGGTCTACGAGCAGTACTTC CASSLRDQGVYEQYF
TRBD1 - TRBJ2-3 TRBV10-3 TGTGCCATCAGTGAGCGGACAGGGGGTTCCACAGATACGCAGTATTTT CAISERTGGSTDTQYF
- - TRBJ2-7 TRBV24-1 TGTGCCACCAGACCCCGGGACTGGGACGAGCAGTACTTC CATRPRDWDEQYF
- - TRBJ1-1 TRBV18 TGTGCCAGCTCACTTATTGGGCGGAACACTGAAGCTTTCTTT CASSLIGRNTEAFF
- - TRBJ2-7 TRBV5-1 TGCGCCAGCAGCTCCGGGATCTACGAGCAGTACTTC CASSSGIYEQYF
TRBD2 - TRBJ2-5 TRBV7-8 TGTGCCAGCAGAGGAAGCGGGAGCGGTGAGACCCAGTACTTC CASRGSGSGETQYF
- - TRBJ2-5 TRBV15 TGTGCCACTAACGGGGATTTCCAAGAGACCCAGTACTTC CATNGDFQETQYF
- once TRBJ2-7 TRBV6-5 TGTGCCAGCAGGACGGGGGGCGGGTACGAGCAGTACTTC CASRTGGGYEQYF
- - TRBJ2-1 TRBV9 TGTGCCAGCAGTCGTTTAGCGGAGCCCTCCTACAATGAGCAGTTCTTC CASSRLAEPSYNEQFF
TRBD1 - TRBJ1-2 TRBV9 TGTGCCAGCAGCATTAGACAGGGGACGAACTATGGCTACACCTTC CASSIRQGTNYGYTF
TRBD1 - TRBJ1-1 TRBV14 TGTGCCAGCAGCCTCAGCCCGGGACAGGGAAACACTGAAGCTTTCTTT CASSLSPGQGNTEAFF
TRBD1 - TRBJ2-2 TRBV7-9 TGTGCCAGCAGGGAGGAACCCAGGGGGTCCACCGGGGAGCTGTTTTTT CASREEPRGSTGELFF
- - TRBJ1-2 TRBV5-1 TGCGCCAGCAGCTTCGGGGGGCGAGTGAATGGCTACACCTTC CASSFGGRVNGYTF
TRBD2 once TRBJ2-1 TRBV5-1 TGCGCCAGCAGCTTGGGGGTTAGCGGGAGTAAAATAAATGAGCAGTTCTTC CASSLGVSGSKINEQFF
TRBD1 - TRBJ1-1 TRBV7-2 TGTGCCAGCAGCTCTGGGACAGTGAGGACGACTGAAGCTTTCTTT CASSSGTVRTTEAFF
TRBD2 - TRBJ2-3 TRBV27 TGCGCCAGCAGGGCCAGGACTAGCGGGGGGGGCACAGATACGCAGTATTTT CASRARTSGGGTDTQYF
TRBD1 - TRBJ1-1 TRBV19 TGTGCCAGTAGTATCCGACAGGGCGGAATCGCGATGAACACTGAAGCTTTCTTT CASSIRQGGIAMNTEAFF
- few TRBJ2-7 TRBV27 TGTGCCAGCAGTATAGGGGGCTACGAGCAGTACTTC CASSIGGYEQYF
- many TRBJ2-1 TRBV30 TGTGCCTCTAACAATGAGCAGTTCTTC CASNNEQFF
- - TRBJ1-2 TRBV14 TGTGCCAGCAGCCAAGATCTTGGAGGGGGCTACACCTTC CASSQDLGGGYTF
TRBD1 - TRBJ1-2 TRBV30 TGTGCCTGGGAGGGACAGGGGTCGCTCCTGTATGGCTACACCTTC CAWEGQGSLLYGYTF
TRBD2 - TRBJ2-7 TRBV7-6 TGTGCCAGCAGCGCTGGGACTAGCGGGAGCGTCTTGTACGAGCAGTACTTC CASSAGTSGSVLYEQYF
- - TRBJ2-5 TRBV5-8 TGTGCCAGCAGCCTGGGGGACACCCAAGAGACCCAGTACTTC CASSLGDTQETQYF
TRBD2 - TRBJ2-5 TRBV27 TGTGCCAGCAGTGCCTCGACTAGCGGGAGGGGGGAGACCCAGTACTTC CASSASTSGRGETQYF
TRBD1 - TRBJ1-6 TRBV2 TGTGCCAGCAGTGGGGACAGAGCCTATAATTCACCCCTCCACTTT CASSGDRAYNSPLHF
TRBD2 - TRBJ2-1 TRBV3-1/TRBV3-2 TGTGCCAGCAGCCACGGGACTAGTCTGTTAGTCTACAATGAGCAGTTCTTC CASSHGTSLLVYNEQFF
- - TRBJ2-2 TRBV4-1 TGCGCCAGCAGCCAGGCCTCGACCGGGGAGCTGTTTTTT CASSQASTGELFF
TRBD1 - TRBJ1-3 TRBV27 TGTGCCAGCAGCAAGGACAGGCTCTCTGGAAACACCATATATTTT CASSKDRLSGNTIYF
- - TRBJ1-1 TRBV28 TGTGCCAGCAGTTCACCGACAGGTTGGGACACTGAAGCTTTCTTT CASSSPTGWDTEAFF
- once TRBJ1-4 TRBV7-2 TGTGCCAGCAGCTTAGGACAGTTTTCTAATGAAAAACTGTTTTTT CASSLGQFSNEKLFF